This TCR beta chain stems from a study of T cell responses to AZD1222 COVID-19 vaccine. The study, taken as a whole, reports: At 160-218 and 743-854, vaccine-associated CD4 TCRs were dominant, and they spanned spike.

The CDR3 has 17 amino acids. The V gene's germline CDR1 is SGHDN and CDR2 FVKESK. Trimming stripped 1 base from V and 2 bases from J, with 15 bases between. This clone is a singleton in its sample. Its antigen remains unknown. Measured with immunoSEQ multiplex PCR; TCRdb has only the in-frame clones, and not every one. The repertoire holds 140,000 to 150,000 clones, with approximately 89% as singletons. This chain connects TRBV14 to TRBJ1-5; weak D call: TRBD1 (5 bases). The sequencing used peripheral blood, collected on day 0 of AZD1222 vaccination. The receptor's source is an adult in good health. The CDR3 protein is CASSQGRGRWGNQPQHF. The CDR3 DNA reads TGTGCCAGCAGCCAAGGTAGGGGCCGGTGGGGCAATCAGCCCCAGCATTTT.